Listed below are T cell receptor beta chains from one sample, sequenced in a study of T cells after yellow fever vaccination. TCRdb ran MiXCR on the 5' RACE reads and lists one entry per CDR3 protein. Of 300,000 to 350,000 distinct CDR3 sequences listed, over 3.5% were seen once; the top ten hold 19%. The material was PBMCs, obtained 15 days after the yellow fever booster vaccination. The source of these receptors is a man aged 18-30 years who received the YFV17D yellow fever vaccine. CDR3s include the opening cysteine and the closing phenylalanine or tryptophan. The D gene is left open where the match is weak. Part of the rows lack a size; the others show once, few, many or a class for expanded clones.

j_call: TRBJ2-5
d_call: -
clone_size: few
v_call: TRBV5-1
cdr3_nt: TGCGCCAGCAGCCCCCAATCCGGCGGGGAGACCCAGTACTTC
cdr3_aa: CASSPQSGGETQYF

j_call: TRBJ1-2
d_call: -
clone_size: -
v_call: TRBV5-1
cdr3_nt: TGCGCCAGCAGCTTGCGACCCAGGGGTACAAACTATGGCTACACCTTC
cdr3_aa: CASSLRPRGTNYGYTF

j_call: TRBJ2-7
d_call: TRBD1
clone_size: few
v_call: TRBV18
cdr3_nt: TGTGCCAGCTCAGCAGGGGGCTACGAGCAGTACTTC
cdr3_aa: CASSAGGYEQYF

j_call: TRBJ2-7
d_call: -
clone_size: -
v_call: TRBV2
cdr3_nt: TGTGCCAGCAGTCACATCGGACCCGACTACGAGCAGTACTTC
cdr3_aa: CASSHIGPDYEQYF

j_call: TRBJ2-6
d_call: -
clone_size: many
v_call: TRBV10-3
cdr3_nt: TGTGCCAGCAGACCACAGTTGTCTGGGGCCAACGTCCTGACTTTC
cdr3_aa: CASRPQLSGANVLTF

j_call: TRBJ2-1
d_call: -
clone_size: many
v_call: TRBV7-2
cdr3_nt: TGTGCCAGCAGCTCACCTTCGGGAAGCCACAATGAGCAGTTCTTC
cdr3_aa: CASSSPSGSHNEQFF

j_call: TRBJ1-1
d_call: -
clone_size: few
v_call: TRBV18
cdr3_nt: TGTGCCAGCTCACGCGACATGTGGGGCCTGTCTTGGGGTGAAGCTTTCTTT
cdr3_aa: CASSRDMWGLSWGEAFF

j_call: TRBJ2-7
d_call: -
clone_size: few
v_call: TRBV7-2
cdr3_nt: -
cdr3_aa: CASSPGVGGGAWVYF

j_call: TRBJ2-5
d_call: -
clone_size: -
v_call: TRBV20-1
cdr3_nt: TGCAGTGCTAGTTGGACTGGTGTTTCGGCCGAGACCCAGTACTTC
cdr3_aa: CSASWTGVSAETQYF

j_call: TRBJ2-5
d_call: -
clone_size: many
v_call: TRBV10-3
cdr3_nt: TGTGCCATCAGTGAACAGGGCCCGGAGACCCAGTACTTC
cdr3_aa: CAISEQGPETQYF

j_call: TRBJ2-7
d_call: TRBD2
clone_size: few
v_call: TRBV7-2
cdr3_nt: TGTGCCAGCAGACGCGGACTAGCGGGGGGGCTGAACGAGCAGTACTTC
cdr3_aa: CASRRGLAGGLNEQYF

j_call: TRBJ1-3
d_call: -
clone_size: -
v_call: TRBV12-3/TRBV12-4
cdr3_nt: TGTGCCAGCAGTCTGATGACGGTTACTTCTGGAAACACCATATATTTT
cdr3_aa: CASSLMTVTSGNTIYF

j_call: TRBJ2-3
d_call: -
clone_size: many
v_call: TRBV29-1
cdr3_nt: TGCAGCGTTGGGGGACCCGCGGGGATTGGCACAGATACGCAGTATTTT
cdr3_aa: CSVGGPAGIGTDTQYF

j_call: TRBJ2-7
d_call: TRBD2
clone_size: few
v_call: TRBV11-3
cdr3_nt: TGTGCCAGCAGCTTAAGCGGGGGAAACGACGAGCAGTACTTC
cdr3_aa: CASSLSGGNDEQYF

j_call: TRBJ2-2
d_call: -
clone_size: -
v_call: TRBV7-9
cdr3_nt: TGTGCCAGCAGCATCTACCAGGAGCTGTTTTTT
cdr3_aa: CASSIYQELFF

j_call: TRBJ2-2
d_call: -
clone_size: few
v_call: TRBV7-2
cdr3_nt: TGTGCCAGCAGCCCAGTTAGTCTCACCGGGGAGCTGTTTTTT
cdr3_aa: CASSPVSLTGELFF

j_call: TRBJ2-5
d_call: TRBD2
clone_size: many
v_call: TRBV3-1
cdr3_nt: TGTGCCAGCACCCTAGCGGACCAAGAGACCCAGTACTTC
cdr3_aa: CASTLADQETQYF

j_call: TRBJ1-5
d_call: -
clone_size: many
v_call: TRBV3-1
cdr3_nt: TGTGCCAGCAGCCAAGGTCTGATGGGTCAGCCCCAGCATTTT
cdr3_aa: CASSQGLMGQPQHF

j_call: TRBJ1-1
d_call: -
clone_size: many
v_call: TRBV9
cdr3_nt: TGTGCCAGCAGCCCAGGGGTGATGAACACTGAAGCTTTCTTT
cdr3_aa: CASSPGVMNTEAFF